This T cell receptor beta chain is from a study of blood T cell repertoires in COVID-19. As for the study in general: COVID-19 samples from acute and convalescent phases originated in the United States, Italy and Spain. T cells, B-cell-depleted T cells, or PBMCs supplied cDNA or gDNA.

Using immunoSEQ multiplex PCR, the repertoire was profiled, and TCRdb retains in-frame clones only, with some absent. This table has around 100,000 clones, about 80% appearing once. The length of the CDR3 is 14 residues. V dropped 5 bases and J dropped 6 bases, with 13 bases sitting between them. CDR1 and CDR2 (germline): SGHTA, FQGNSA. The V and J genes are TRBV7-2 and TRBJ2-2, with a possible D match to TRBD1 (6 bases). The sequencing sample was made of peripheral blood. This sequence originates from a woman aged 80 or over with active or convalescent COVID-19. DNA of the CDR3: TGTGCCAGCAGCGCACAACAGGGACCCGGGGAGCTGTTTTTT. It is translated as CASSAQQGPGELFF.